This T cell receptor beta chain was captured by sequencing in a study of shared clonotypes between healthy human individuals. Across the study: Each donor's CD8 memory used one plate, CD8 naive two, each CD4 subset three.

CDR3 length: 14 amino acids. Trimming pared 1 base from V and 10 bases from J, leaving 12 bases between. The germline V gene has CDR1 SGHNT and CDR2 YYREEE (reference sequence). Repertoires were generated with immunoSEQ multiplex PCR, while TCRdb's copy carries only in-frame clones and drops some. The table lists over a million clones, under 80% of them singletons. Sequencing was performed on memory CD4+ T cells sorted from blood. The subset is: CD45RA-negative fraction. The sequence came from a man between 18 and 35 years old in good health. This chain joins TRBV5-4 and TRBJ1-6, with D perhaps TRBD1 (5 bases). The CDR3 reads CASSLRGFESPLHF. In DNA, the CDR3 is TGTGCCAGCAGCTTGCGGGGGTTTGAATCACCCCTCCACTTT.